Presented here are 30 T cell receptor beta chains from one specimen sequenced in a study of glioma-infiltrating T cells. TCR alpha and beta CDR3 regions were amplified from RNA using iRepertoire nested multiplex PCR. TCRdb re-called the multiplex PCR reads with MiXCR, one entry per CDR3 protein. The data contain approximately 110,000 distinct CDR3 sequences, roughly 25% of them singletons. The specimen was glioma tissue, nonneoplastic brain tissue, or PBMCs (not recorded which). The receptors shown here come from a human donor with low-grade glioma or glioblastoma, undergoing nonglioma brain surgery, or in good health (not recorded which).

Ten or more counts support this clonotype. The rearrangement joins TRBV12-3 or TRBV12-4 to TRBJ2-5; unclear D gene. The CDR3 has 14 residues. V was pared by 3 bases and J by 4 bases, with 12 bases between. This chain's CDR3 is CASSLIASTETQYF. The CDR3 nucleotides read TGTGCCAGCAGTTTGATTGCTTCGACAGAGACCCAGTACTTC.

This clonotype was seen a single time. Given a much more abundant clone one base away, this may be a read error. In nucleotides, the CDR3 is TGTGCCAGCAGTTATGATGGCGGGAGGACCGGGACAGATAAGCAGTATTTT. This sequence encodes CASSYDGGRTGTDKQYF. The chain joins TRBV6-2 or TRBV6-3 to TRBJ2-3; a weak D match, TRBD2 (8 bases). CDR1 MNHEY and CDR2 SVGEGT come from the germline V gene. The CDR3 is 17 amino acids.

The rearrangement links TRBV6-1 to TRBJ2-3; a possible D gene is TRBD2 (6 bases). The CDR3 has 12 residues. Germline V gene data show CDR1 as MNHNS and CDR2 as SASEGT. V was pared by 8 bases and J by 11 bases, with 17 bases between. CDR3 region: CASHLIGGKQYF. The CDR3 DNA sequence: TGTGCCAGCCACCTAATCGGGGGTAAGCAGTATTTT.

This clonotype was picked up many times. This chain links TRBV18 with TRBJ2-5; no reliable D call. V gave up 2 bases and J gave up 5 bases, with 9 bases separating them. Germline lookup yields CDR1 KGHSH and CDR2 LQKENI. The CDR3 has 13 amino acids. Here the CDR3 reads CASSPSPGETQYF. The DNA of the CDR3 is TGTGCCAGCTCACCATCCCCCGGGGAGACCCAGTACTTC.

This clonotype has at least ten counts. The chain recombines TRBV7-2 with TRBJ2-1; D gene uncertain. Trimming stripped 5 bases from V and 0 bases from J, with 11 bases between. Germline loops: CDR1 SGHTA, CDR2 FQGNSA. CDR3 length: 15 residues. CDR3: CASSPTTLSYNEQFF. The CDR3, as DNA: TGTGCCAGCAGCCCCACGACCCTCTCCTACAATGAGCAGTTCTTC.

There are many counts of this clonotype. The CDR3, as DNA: TGTGCCAGCAACCAACAGGGGGCGAAGACCCAGTACTTC. Amino acid sequence: CASNQQGAKTQYF. The chain recombines TRBV6-1 with TRBJ2-5; 9 bases are shared with TRBD1. V was clipped by 7 bases and J by 6 bases; unmatched bases: 6. Germline-derived CDR1 and CDR2 are MNHNS and SASEGT. CDR3 length: 13 residues.

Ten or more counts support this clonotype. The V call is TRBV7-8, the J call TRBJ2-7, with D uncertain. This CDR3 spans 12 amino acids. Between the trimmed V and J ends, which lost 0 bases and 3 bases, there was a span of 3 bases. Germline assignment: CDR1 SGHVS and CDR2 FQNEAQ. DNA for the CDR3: TGTGCCAGCAGCTTAGCCCTCTACGAGCAGTACTTC. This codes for CASSLALYEQYF.

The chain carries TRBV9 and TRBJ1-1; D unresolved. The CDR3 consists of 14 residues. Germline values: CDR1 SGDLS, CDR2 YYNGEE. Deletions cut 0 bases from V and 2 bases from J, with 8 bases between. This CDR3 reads CASSVVGVNTEAFF. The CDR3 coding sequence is TGTGCCAGCAGCGTAGTGGGAGTAAACACTGAAGCTTTCTTT.

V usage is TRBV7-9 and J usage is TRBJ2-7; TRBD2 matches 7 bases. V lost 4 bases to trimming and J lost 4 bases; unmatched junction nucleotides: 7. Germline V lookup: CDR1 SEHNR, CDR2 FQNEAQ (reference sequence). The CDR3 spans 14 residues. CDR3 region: CASSSRASGYEQYF. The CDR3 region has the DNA TGTGCCAGCAGCTCCCGGGCTAGCGGATACGAGCAGTACTTC.

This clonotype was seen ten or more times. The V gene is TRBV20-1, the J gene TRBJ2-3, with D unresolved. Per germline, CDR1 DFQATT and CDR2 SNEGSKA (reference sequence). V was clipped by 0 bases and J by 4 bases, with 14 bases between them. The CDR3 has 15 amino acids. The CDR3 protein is CSARDRRSSPDTQYF. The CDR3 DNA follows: TGCAGTGCTAGAGATAGGCGTTCCAGCCCAGATACGCAGTATTTT.

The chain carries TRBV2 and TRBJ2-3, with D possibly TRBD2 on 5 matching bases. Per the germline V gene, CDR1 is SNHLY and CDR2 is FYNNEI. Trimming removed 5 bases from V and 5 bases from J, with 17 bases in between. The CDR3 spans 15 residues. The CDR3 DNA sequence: TGTGCCAGCAGTTCAAGCGGTCTGAAGGGAGATACGCAGTATTTT. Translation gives CASSSSGLKGDTQYF.

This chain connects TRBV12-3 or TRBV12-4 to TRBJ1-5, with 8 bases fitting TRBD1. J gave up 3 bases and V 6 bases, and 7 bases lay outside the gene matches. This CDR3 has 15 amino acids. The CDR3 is CASSNGQGFNQPQHF. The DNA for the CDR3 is TGTGCCAGCAGCAACGGACAGGGTTTCAATCAGCCCCAGCATTTT.

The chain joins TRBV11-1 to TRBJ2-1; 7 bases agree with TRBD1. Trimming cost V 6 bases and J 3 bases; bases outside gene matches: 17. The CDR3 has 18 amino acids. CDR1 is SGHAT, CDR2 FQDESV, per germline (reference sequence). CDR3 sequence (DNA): TGTGCCAGCAGTCCGGGACAGATTTTTAACGAATACTACAATGAGCAGTTCTTC. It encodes CASSPGQIFNEYYNEQFF. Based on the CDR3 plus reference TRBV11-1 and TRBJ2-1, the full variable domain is EAEVAQSPRYKITEKSQAVAFWCDPISGHATLYWYRQILGQGPELLVQFQDESVVDDSQLPKDRFSAERLKGVDSTLKIQPAELGDSAMYLCASSPGQIFNEYYNEQFFGPGTRLTVL.

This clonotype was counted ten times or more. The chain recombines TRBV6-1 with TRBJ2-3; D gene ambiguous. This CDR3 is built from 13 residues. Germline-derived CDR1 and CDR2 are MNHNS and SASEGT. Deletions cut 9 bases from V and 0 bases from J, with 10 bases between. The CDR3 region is CARDRASTDTQYF. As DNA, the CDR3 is TGTGCCAGGGACCGTGCTAGCACAGATACGCAGTATTTT.

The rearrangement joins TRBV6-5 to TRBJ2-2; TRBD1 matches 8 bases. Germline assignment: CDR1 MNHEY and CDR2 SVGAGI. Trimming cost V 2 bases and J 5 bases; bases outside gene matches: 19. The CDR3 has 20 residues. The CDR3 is CASSYHGQGTLGSETGELFF. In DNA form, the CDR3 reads TGTGCCAGCAGTTACCATGGACAGGGTACGTTGGGGTCGGAGACCGGGGAGCTGTTTTTT.

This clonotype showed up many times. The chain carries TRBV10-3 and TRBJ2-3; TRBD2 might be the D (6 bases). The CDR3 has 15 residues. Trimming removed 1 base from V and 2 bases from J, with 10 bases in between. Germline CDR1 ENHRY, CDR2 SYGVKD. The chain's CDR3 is CAISELADVTDTQYF. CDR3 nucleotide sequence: TGTGCCATCAGTGAGTTAGCGGATGTCACAGATACGCAGTATTTT.

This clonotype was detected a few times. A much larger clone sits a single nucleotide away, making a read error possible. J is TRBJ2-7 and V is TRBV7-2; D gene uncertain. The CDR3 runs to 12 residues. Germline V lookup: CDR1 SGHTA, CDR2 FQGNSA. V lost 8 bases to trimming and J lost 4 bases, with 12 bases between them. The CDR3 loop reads CASGPVGYEQYF. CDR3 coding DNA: TGTGCCAGCGGCCCCGTGGGTTACGAGCAGTACTTC.

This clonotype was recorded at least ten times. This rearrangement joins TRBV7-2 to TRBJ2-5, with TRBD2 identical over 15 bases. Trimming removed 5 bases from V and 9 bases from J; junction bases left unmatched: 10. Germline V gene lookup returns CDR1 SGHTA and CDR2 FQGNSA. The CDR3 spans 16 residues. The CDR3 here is CASSPRTSGRGGAQYF. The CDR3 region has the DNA TGTGCCAGCAGCCCCCGGACTAGCGGGAGGGGTGGGGCCCAGTACTTC.

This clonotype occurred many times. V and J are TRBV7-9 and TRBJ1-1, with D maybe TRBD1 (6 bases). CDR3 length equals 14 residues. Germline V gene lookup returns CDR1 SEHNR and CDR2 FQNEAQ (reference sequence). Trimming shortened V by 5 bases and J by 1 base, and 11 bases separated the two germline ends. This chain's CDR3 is CASSQRTANTEAFF. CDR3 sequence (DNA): TGTGCCAGCAGCCAAAGGACAGCGAACACTGAAGCTTTCTTT.

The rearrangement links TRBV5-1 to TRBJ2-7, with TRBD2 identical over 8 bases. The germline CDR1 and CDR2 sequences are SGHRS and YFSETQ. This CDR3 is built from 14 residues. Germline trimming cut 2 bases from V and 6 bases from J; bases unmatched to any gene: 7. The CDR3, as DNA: TGCGCCAGCAGCTTTCCAAGCGGGAGAGGCGAGCAGTACTTC. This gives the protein CASSFPSGRGEQYF.

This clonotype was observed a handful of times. The CDR3 spells CASSIVDRGGQPQHF. In nucleotides, the CDR3 is TGTGCCAGTAGTATAGTTGACAGGGGAGGTCAGCCCCAGCATTTT. The V call is TRBV19, the J call TRBJ1-5; 8 nucleotides line up with TRBD1. V lost 1 base, J lost 6 bases, and 5 bases stayed unmatched. The CDR3 totals 15 residues. The germline V gene has CDR1 LNHDA and CDR2 SQIVND (reference sequence).

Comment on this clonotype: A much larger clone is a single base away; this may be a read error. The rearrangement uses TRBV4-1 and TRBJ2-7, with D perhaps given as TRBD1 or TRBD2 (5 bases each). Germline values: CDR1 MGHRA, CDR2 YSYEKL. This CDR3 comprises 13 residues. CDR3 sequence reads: CASSQGRDDERYF. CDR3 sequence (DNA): TGCGCCAGCAGCCAAGGCAGGGACGACGAGCGGTACTTC.

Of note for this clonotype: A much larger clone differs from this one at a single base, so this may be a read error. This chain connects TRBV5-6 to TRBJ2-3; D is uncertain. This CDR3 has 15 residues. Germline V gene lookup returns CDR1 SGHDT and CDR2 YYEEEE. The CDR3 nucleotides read TGTGCCAGCCGCTTATGGGCGACTCACACAGATACGCAGTATTTT. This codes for CASRLWATHTDTQYF. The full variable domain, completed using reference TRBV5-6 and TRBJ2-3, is DAGVTQSPTHLIKTRGQQVTLRCSPKSGHDTVSWYQQALGQGPQFIFQYYEEEERQRGNFPDRFSGHQFPNYSSELNVNALLLGDSALYLCASRLWATHTDTQYFGPGTRLTVL.

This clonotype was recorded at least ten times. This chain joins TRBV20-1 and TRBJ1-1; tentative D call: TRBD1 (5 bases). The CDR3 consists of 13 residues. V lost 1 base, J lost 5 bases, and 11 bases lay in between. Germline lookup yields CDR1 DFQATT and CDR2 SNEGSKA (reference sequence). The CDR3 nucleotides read TGCAGTGCTAGAGCATGGGGGGGTACTGAAGCTTTCTTT. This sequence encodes CSARAWGGTEAFF.

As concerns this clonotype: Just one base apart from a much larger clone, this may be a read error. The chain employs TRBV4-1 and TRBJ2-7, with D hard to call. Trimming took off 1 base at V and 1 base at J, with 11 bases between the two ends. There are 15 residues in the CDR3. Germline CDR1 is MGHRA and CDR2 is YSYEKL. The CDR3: CASSQANIYSYEQYF. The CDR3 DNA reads TGCGCCAGCAGCCAAGCGAACATCTATTCCTACGAGCAGTACTTC.

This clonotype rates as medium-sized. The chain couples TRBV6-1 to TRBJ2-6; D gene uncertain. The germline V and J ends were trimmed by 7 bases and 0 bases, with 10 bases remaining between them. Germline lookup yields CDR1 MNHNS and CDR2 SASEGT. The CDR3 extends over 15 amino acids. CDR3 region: CASTKTSSGANVLTF. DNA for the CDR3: TGTGCCAGCACCAAGACGAGCTCTGGGGCCAACGTCCTGACTTTC.

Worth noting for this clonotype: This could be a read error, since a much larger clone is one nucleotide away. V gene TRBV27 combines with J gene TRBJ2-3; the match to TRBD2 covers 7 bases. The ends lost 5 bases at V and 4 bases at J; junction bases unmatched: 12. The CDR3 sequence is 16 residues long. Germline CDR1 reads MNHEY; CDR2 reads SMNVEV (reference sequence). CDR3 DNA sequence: TGTGCCAGCAGTGACCCCGTGGGAGGGTCAGCAGATACGCAGTATTTT. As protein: CASSDPVGGSADTQYF.

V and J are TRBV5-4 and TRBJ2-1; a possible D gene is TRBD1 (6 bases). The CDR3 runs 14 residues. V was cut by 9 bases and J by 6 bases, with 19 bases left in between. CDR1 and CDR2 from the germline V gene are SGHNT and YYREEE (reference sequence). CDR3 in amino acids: CAMKRDMDLNEQFF. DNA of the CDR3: TGTGCCATGAAACGGGACATGGACCTCAATGAGCAGTTCTTC.

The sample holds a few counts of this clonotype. The CDR3 sequence: CASSPRQNYGYTF. CDR3 nucleotide sequence: TGTGCCAGCAGTCCCCGACAGAACTATGGCTACACCTTC. The gene calls are TRBV12-3 or TRBV12-4 and TRBJ1-2; D perhaps matches TRBD1 (5 bases). The CDR3 loop spans 13 amino acids. Trimming removed 5 bases at V and 2 bases at J, with 9 bases between.

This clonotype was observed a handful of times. DNA for the CDR3: TGTGCCAGCAGCCCCAGGGGTCGGACTAGTAATGAGCAGTTCTTC. Amino acid sequence: CASSPRGRTSNEQFF. The gene calls are TRBV7-9 and TRBJ2-1; D may be TRBD2 (7 bases). The CDR3 has 15 residues. V lost 5 bases, J lost 7 bases, and 18 bases lay in between. Germline-derived CDR1 and CDR2 are SEHNR and FQNEAQ (reference sequence).